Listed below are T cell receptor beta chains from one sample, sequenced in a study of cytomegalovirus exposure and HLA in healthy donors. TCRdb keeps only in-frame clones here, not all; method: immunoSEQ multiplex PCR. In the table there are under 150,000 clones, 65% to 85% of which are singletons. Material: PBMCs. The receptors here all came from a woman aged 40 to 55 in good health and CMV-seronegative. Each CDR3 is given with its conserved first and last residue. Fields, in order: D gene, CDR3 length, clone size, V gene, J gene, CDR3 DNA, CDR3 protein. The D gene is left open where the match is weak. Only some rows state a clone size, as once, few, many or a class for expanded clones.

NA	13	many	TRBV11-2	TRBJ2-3	TGTGCCAGCAGATTCCCTAGGACAGATACGCAGTATTTT	CASRFPRTDTQYF
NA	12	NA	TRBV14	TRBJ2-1	TGTGCCAGCAGCTCCCGTTACAATGAGCAGTTCTTC	CASSSRYNEQFF
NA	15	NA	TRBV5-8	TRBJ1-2	TGTGCCAGCAGTCACCGAGACAGCTACCTCTATGGCTACACCTTC	CASSHRDSYLYGYTF
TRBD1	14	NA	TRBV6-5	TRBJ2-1	TGTGCCAGCAGTATCCCCGGGACAGGGAACGAGCAGTTCTTC	CASSIPGTGNEQFF
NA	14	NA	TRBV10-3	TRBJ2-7	TGTGCCATCAGTGATCCATTTTATACAGATGATCCGTACTTC	CAISDPFYTDDPYF
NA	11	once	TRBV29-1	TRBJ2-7	TGCAGCGCCGTCGAGTACTACGAGCAGTACTTC	CSAVEYYEQYF
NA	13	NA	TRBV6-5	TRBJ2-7	TGTGCCAGCAGCTACGGAGAGCTCTACGAGCAGTACTTC	CASSYGELYEQYF
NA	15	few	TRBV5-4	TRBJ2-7	TGTGCCAGCAGCTTGGGGCAGGAACCCTCCTACGAGCAGTACTTC	CASSLGQEPSYEQYF
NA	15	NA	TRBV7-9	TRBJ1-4	TGTGCCAGCAGCGCAGGCGGGGGGATAAATGAAAAACTGTTTTTT	CASSAGGGINEKLFF
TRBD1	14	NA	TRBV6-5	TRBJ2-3	TGTGCCAGTGGGGAACAGGGGATCACAGATACGCAGTATTTT	CASGEQGITDTQYF
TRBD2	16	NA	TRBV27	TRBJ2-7	TGTGCCAGCAGTCCCGGGACTAGCGGGGGCCCCTACGAGCAGTACTTC	CASSPGTSGGPYEQYF
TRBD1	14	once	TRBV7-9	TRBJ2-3	TGTGCCAGCAGCAGGGACAGTGGCGGGGATACGCAGTATTTT	CASSRDSGGDTQYF
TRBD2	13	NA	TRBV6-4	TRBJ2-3	TGTGCCAGCAGTGAGGGAGGGGCAGATACGCAGTATTTT	CASSEGGADTQYF
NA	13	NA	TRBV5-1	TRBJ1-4	TGCGCCAGCAGCACACAGGAAAGTGAAAAACTGTTTTTT	CASSTQESEKLFF
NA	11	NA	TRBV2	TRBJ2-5	TGTGCCAGCGCACAACAAGAGACCCAGTACTTC	CASAQQETQYF
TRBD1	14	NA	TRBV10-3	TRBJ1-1	TGTGCCATCAGCCTTGGACAGGCGAACACTGAAGCTTTCTTT	CAISLGQANTEAFF
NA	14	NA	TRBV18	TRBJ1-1	TGTGCCAGCTCGCCTAGACAGAGGAACACTGAAGCTTTCTTT	CASSPRQRNTEAFF
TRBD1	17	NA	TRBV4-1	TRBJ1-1	TGCGCCAGCAGCCAAGGAGGGACAGGAATATTGAACACTGAAGCTTTCTTT	CASSQGGTGILNTEAFF
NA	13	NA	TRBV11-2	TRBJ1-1	TGTGCCAGCAGCTTAGTTGGATGGACAAGGGCTTTCTTT	CASSLVGWTRAFF
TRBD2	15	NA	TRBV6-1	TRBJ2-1	TGTGCCAGCAGTGAAATGACTAGCGTTAACAATGAGCAGTTCTTC	CASSEMTSVNNEQFF
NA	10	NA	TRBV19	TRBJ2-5	TGTGCCAGTAGGGGGGGGACCCAGTACTTC	CASRGGTQYF
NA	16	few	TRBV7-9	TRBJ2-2	TGTGCCAGCAGCTTCCGGGAAGAGCCGAACACCGGGGAGCTGTTTTTT	CASSFREEPNTGELFF
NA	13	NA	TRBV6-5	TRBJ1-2	TGTGCCAGCAGCAGGTCAGGGAACTATGGCTACACCTTC	CASSRSGNYGYTF
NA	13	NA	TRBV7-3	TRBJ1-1	TGTGCCAGCAGCTTAAGTACGGGGACTGAAGCTTTCTTT	CASSLSTGTEAFF
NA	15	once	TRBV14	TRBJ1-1	TGTGCCAGCAGCCAAGGGGCGCTCAGGCGATCTGAAGCTTTCTTT	CASSQGALRRSEAFF
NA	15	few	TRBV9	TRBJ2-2	TGTGCCAGCAGCTTACAGGGAACGAACACCGGGGAGCTGTTTTTT	CASSLQGTNTGELFF
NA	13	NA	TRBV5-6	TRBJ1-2	TGTGCCAGCAACACCCCGGGAAGGCCGGGCTACACCTTC	CASNTPGRPGYTF
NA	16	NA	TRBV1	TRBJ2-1	TGCACCAGCAGCCAAAACCTACTAGCGGTTCGCAATGAGCAGTTCTTC	CTSSQNLLAVRNEQFF
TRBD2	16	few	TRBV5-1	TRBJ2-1	TGCGCCAGCAGCCATCCTCTAGCGGGGGCAGGGGATGAGCAGTTCTTC	CASSHPLAGAGDEQFF